The source of this T cell receptor beta chain is a study of Ad26.COV2.S vaccination and SARS-CoV-2 variants. Sequencing was performed with immunoSEQ multiplex PCR; in TCRdb, only in-frame clones are kept and a portion is missing. The sample yields a few hundred thousand clones, around 89% seen once. The CDR3 is 13 amino acids. Trimming cost V 0 bases and J 12 bases, with 12 bases left between them. Germline lookup yields CDR1 SNHLY and CDR2 FYNNEI. Indicated treatment: around 19 received Ad26.COV2.S at low or high dose, single or two shots; several received placebo; per-sample allocation not given. Sample collection was performed on day 63 after the first vaccine or placebo injection. The table lists this clone with a few counts. Antigen: not known. Overall study findings and caveats: People given the vaccine had a wider spike-specific TCR breadth than placebo recipients did.

This receptor was obtained from a person aged 18 to 59 who received the Ad26.COV2.S COVID-19 vaccine or a placebo. The sample in question was peripheral blood, obtained in a trial of Ad26.COV2.S vaccine versus placebo. This chain joins TRBV2 and TRBJ1-5; D gene ambiguous. CDR3 DNA: TGTGCCAGCAGTGAAGCGCTGGATCGGGGCCAGCATTTT. It is translated as CASSEALDRGQHF.